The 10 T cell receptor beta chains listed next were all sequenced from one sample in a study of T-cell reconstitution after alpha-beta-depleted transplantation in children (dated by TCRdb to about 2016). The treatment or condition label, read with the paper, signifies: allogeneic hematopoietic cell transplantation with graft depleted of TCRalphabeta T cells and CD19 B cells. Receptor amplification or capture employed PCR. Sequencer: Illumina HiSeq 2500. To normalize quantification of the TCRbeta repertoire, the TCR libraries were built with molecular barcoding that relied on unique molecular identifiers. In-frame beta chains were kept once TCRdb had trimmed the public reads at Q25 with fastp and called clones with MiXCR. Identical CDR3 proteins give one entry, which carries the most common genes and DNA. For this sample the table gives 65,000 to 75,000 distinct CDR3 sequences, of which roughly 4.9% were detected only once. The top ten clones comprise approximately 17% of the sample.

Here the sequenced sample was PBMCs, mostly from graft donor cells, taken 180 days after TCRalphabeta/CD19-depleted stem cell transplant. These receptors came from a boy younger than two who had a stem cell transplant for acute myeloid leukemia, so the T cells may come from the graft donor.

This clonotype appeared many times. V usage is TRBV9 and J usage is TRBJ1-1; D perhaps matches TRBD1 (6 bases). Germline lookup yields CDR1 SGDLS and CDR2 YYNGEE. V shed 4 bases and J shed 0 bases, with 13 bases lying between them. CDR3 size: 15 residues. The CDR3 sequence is CASSPRQAMNTEAFF. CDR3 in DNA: TGTGCCAGCAGCCCGCGACAGGCAATGAACACTGAAGCTTTCTTT.

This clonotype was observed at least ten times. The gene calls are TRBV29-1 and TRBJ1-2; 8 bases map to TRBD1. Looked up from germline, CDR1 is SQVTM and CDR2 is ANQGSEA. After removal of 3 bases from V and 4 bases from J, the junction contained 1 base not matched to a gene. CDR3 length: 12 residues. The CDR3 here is CSVDGTGYGYTF. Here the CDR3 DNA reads TGCAGCGTTGACGGGACAGGCTATGGCTACACCTTC.

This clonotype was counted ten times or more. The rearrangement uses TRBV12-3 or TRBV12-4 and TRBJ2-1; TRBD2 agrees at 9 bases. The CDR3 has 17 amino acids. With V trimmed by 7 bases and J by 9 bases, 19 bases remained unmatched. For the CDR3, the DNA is TGTGCCAGCACCACTCTGGCTAGCGGGGTTCTTGTCGGTGAGCAGTTCTTC. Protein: CASTTLASGVLVGEQFF.

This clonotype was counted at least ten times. CDR3 loop: CSARGRIFEAFF. Here the CDR3 DNA reads TGCAGCGCCCGAGGGCGGATTTTTGAAGCTTTCTTT. The genes are TRBV29-1 and TRBJ1-1; D is unresolved. Germline V lookup: CDR1 SQVTM, CDR2 ANQGSEA. The CDR3 is made up of 12 amino acids. V was pared by 7 bases and J by 7 bases, with 16 bases between. The whole variable domain, filled in from reference TRBV29-1 and TRBJ1-1, reads SAVISQKPSRDICQRGTSLTIQCQVDSQVTMMFWYRQQPGQSLTLIATANQGSEATYESGFVIDKFPISRPNLTFSTLTVSNMSPEDSSIYLCSARGRIFEAFFGQGTRLTVV.

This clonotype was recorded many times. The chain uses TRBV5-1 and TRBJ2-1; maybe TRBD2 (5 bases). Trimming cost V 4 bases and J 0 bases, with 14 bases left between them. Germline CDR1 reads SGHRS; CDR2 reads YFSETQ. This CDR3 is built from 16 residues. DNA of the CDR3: TGCGCCAGCAGCACCGGACTGTCGAGCTCCTACAATGAGCAGTTCTTC. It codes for CASSTGLSSSYNEQFF.

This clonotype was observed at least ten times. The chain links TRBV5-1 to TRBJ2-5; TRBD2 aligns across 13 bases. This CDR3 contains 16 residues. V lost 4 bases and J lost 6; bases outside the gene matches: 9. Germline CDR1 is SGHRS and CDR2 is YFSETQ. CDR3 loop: CASSDLTSGGRKTQYF. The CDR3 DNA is TGCGCCAGCAGCGACCTGACTAGCGGGGGGAGGAAGACCCAGTACTTC. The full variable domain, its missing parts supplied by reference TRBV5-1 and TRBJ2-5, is KAGVTQTPRYLIKTRGQQVTLSCSPISGHRSVSWYQQTPGQGLQFLFEYFSETQRNKGNFPGRFSGRQFSNSRSEMNVSTLELGDSALYLCASSDLTSGGRKTQYFGPGTRLLVL.

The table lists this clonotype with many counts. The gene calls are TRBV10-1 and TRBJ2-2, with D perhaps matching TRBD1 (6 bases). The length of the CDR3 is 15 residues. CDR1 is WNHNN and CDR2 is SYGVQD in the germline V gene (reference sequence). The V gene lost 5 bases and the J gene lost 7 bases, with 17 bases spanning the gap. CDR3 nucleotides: TGCGCCAGCAGTCGTCGAGGGGGAGCCGGCGGGGAGCTGTTTTTT. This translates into CASSRRGGAGGELFF.

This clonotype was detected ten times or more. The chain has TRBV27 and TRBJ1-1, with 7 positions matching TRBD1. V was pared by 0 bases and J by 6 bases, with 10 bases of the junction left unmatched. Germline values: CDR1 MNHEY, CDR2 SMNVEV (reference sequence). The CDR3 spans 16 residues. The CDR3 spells CASSLSPLQGRAEAFF. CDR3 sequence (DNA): TGTGCCAGCAGTTTATCGCCCTTACAGGGGAGGGCTGAAGCTTTCTTT.

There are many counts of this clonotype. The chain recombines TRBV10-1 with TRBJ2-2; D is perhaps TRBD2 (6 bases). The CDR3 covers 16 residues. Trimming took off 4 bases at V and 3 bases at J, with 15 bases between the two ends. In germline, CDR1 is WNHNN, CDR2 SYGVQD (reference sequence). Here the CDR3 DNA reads TGCGCCAGCAGTGGACCCGGGACTGTTCACACCGGGGAGCTGTTTTTT. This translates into CASSGPGTVHTGELFF.

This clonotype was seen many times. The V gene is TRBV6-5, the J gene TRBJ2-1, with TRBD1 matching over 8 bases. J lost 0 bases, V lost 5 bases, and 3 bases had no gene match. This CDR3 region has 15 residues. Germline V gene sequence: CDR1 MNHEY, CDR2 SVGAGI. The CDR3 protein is CASSIQGGSYNEQFF. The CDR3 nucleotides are TGTGCCAGCAGTATACAGGGGGGCTCCTACAATGAGCAGTTCTTC.